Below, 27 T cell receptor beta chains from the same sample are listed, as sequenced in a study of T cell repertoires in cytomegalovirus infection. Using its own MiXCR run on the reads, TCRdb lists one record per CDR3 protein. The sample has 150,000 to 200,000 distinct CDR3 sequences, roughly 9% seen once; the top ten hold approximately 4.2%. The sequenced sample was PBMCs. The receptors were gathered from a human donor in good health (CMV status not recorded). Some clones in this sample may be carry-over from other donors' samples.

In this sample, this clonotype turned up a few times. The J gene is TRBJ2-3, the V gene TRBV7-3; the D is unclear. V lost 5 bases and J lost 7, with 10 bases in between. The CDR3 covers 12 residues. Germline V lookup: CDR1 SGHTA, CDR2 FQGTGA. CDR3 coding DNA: TGTGCCAGCAGCGAAACACAACATACGCAGTATTTT. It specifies CASSETQHTQYF.

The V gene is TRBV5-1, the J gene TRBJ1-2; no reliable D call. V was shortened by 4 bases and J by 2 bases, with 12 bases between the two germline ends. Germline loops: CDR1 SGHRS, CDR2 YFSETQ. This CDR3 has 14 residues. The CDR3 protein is CASSQEVSNYGYTF. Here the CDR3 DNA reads TGCGCCAGCAGCCAGGAGGTTTCCAACTATGGCTACACCTTC.

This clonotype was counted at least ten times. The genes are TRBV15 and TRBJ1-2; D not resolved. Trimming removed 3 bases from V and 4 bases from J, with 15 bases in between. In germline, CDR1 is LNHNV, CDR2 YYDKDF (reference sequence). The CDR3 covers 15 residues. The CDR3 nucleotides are TGTGCCACCAGCAGGGCAAAGGAGCTCTCCTATGGCTACACCTTC. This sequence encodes CATSRAKELSYGYTF. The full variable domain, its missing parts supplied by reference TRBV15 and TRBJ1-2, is DAMVIQNPRYQVTQFGKPVTLSCSQTLNHNVMYWYQQKSSQAPKLLFHYYDKDFNNEADTPDNFQSRRPNTSFCFLDIRSPGLGDTAMYLCATSRAKELSYGYTFGSGTRLTVV.

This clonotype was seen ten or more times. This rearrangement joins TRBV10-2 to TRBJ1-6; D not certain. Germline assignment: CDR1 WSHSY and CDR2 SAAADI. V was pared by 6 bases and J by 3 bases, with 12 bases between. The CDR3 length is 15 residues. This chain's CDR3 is CASRPVENYNSPLHF. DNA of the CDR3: TGCGCCAGCAGGCCCGTGGAAAACTATAATTCACCCCTCCACTTT.

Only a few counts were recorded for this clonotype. DNA of the CDR3: TGTGCCAGCAGCGTAGCTACATCGCGACAGGGATTCTCTGGGGCCAACGTCCTGACTTTC. This encodes CASSVATSRQGFSGANVLTF. The chain employs TRBV9 and TRBJ2-6; 7 bases align to TRBD1. There are 20 residues in the CDR3. V was pared by 0 bases and J by 0 bases, with 12 bases of the junction left unmatched. From germline, CDR1 is SGDLS and CDR2 YYNGEE.

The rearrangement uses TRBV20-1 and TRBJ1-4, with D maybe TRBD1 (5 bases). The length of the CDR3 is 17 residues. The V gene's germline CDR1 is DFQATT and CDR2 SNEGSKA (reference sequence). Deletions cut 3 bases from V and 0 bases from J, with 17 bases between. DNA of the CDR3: TGCAGTGCTAGCCCCCTGGGGGACCAAGCAACTAATGAAAAACTGTTTTTT. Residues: CSASPLGDQATNEKLFF.

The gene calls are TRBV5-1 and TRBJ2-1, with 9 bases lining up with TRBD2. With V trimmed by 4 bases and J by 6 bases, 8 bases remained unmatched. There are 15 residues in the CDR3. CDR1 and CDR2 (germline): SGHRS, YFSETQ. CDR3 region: CASSLLAGVGNEQFF. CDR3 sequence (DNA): TGCGCCAGCAGCCTGTTAGCGGGGGTTGGCAATGAGCAGTTCTTC.

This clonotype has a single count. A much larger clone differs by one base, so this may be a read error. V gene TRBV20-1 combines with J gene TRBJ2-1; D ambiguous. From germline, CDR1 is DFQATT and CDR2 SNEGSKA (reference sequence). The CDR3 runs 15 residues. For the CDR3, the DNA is TGCAGTGCTAGATCACAGACATCGGTTTACAATGAGCAGGTCTTC. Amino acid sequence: CSARSQTSVYNEQVF.

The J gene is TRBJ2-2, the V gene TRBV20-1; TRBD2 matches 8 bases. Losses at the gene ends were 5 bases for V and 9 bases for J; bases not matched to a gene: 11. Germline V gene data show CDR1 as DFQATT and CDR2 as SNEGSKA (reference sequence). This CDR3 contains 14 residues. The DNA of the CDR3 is TGCAGTGCTGGAACAGCGGGGGCCCCTCGGGAGCTGTTTTTT. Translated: CSAGTAGAPRELFF.

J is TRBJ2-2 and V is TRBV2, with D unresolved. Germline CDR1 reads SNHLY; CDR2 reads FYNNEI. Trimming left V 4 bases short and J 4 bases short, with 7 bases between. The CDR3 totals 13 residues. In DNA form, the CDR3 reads TGTGCCAGCAGTGTGGGCGTCACCGGGGAGCTGTTTTTT. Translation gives CASSVGVTGELFF.

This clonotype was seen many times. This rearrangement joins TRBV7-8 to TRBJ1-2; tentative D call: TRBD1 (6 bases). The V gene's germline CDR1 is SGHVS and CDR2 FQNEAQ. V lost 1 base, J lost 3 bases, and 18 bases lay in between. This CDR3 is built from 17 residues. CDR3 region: CASSLVISDSIDYGYTF. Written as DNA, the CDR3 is TGTGCCAGCAGCTTAGTCATATCGGACAGTATTGACTATGGCTACACCTTC.

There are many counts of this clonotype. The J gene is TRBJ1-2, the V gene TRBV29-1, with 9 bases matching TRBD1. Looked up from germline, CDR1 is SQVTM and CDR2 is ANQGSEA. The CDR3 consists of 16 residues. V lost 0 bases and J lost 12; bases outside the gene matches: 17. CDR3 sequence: CSVEDPLQGARGCHTF. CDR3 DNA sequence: TGCAGCGTTGAAGACCCTCTACAGGGGGCGCGTGGTTGTCACACCTTC.

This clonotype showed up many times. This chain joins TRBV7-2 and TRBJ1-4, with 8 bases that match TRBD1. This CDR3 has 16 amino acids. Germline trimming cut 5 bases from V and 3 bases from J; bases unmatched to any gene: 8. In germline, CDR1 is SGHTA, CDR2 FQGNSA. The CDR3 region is CASSPGQGSPNEKLFF. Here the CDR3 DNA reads TGTGCCAGCAGCCCAGGACAGGGTAGTCCTAATGAAAAACTGTTTTTT.

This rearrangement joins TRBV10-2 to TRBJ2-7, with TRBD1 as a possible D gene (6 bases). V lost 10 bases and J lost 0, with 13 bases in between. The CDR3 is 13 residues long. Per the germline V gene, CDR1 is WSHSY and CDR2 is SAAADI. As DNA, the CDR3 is TGCGCCACCTCAGGACAGCACTCCTACGAGCAGTACTTC. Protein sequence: CATSGQHSYEQYF.

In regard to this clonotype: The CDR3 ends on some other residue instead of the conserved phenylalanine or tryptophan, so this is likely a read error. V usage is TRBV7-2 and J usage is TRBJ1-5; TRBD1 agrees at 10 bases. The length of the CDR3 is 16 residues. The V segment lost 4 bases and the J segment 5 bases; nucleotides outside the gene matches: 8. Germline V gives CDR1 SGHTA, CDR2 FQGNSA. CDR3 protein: CASSSPGQGIHQPQHV. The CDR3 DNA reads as TGTGCCAGCAGCTCCCCGGGACAGGGGATTCATCAGCCCCAGCATGTG.

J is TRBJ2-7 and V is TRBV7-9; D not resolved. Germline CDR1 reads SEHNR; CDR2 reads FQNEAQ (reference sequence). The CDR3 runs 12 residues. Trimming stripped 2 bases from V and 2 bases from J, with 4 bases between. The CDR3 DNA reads TGTGCCAGCAGCTTAAAAACCTACGAGCAGTACTTC. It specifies CASSLKTYEQYF.

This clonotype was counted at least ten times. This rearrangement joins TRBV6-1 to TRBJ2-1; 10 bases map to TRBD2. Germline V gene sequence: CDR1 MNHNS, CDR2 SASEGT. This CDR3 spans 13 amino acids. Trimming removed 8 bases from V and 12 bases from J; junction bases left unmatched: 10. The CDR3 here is CASPENLAGAQFF. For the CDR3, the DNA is TGTGCCAGCCCCGAGAACCTAGCGGGAGCGCAGTTCTTC.

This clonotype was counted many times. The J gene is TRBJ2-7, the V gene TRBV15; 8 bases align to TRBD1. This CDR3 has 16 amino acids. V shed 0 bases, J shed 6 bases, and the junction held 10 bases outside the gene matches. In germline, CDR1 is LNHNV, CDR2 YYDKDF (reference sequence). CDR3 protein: CATSRELGQGGREQYF. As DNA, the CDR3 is TGTGCCACCAGCAGAGAACTAGGACAGGGCGGGCGCGAGCAGTACTTC.

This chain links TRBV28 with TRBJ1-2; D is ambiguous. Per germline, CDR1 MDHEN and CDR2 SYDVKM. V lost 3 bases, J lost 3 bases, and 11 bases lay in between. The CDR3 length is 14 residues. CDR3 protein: CASSLGGKHYGYTF. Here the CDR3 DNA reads TGTGCCAGCAGTTTGGGAGGGAAACACTATGGCTACACCTTC.

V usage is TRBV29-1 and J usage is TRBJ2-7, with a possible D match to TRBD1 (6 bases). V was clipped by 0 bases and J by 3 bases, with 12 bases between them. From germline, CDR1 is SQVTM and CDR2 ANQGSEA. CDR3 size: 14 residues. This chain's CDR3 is CSVEDQGTVYEQYF. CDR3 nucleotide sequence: TGCAGCGTTGAAGATCAGGGGACCGTCTACGAGCAGTACTTC.

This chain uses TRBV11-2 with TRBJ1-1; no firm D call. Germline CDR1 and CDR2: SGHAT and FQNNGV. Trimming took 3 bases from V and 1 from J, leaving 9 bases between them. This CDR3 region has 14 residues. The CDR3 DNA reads TGTGCCAGCAGCTTCCTCTTGGGGAACACTGAAGCTTTCTTT. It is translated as CASSFLLGNTEAFF.

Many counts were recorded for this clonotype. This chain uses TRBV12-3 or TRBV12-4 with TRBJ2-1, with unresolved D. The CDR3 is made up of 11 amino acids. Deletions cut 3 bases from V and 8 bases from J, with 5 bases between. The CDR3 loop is CASSFQYEQFF. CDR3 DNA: TGTGCCAGCAGTTTCCAGTATGAGCAGTTCTTC.

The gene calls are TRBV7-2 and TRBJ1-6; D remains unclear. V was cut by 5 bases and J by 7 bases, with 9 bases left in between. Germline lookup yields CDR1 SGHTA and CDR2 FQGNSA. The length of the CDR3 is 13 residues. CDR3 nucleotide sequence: TGTGCCAGCAGCCCCGACCCGAATTCACCCCTCCACTTT. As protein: CASSPDPNSPLHF. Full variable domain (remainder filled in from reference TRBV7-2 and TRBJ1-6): GAGVSQSPSNKVTEKGKDVELRCDPISGHTALYWYRQSLGQGLEFLIYFQGNSAPDKSGLPSDRFSAERTGGSVSTLTIQRTQQEDSAVYLCASSPDPNSPLHFGNGTRLTVT.

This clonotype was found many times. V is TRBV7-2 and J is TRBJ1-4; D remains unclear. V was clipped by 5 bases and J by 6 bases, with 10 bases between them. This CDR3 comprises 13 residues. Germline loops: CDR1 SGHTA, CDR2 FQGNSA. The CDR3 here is CASSKDVDEKLFF. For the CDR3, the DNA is TGTGCCAGCAGCAAGGACGTGGATGAAAAACTGTTTTTT.

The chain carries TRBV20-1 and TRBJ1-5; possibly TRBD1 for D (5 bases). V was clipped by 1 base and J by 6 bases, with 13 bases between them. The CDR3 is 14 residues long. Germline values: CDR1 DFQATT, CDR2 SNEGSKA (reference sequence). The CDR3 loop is CSARGGREGQPQHF. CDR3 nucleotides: TGCAGTGCTAGAGGGGGCAGGGAAGGTCAGCCCCAGCATTTT.

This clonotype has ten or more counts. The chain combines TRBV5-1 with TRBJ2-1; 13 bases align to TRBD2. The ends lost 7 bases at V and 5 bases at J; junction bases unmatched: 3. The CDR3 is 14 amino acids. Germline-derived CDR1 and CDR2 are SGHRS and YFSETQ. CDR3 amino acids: CASRLAGGHNEQFF. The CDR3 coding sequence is TGCGCCAGCCGACTAGCGGGGGGTCACAATGAGCAGTTCTTC.

CDR3 DNA sequence: TGTGCCAGCAGTTACCCTTTTCTAGCGGGAGAAGAGACCCAGTACTTC. Translation: CASSYPFLAGEETQYF. This chain uses TRBV6-2 or TRBV6-3 with TRBJ2-5, with TRBD2 matching over 10 bases. From germline, CDR1 is MNHEY and CDR2 SVGEGT. The V and J ends lost 2 bases and 3 bases, in that order; junction bases with no gene match: 6. CDR3 size: 16 residues.